This T cell receptor beta chain was sequenced during a study of PD-1 blockade in classical Hodgkin lymphoma. Study information: Once every 2 weeks, patients received intravenous nivolumab at 3 mg/kg.

This clone was seen only a few times. Its antigen remains unidentified. Generated by immunoSEQ multiplex PCR, the TCRdb table keeps only in-frame clones and is missing some. The sample yields around 70,000 clones, over 55% seen once. Each of the patients experienced relapse following autologous stem cell transplantation, and their brentuximab vedotin exposure differed. CDR1 is SGHNT and CDR2 is YENEEA in the germline V gene. The CDR3 spans 19 residues. V lost 4 bases, J lost 5 bases, and 17 bases stayed unmatched. General observations from the study: Those starting nivolumab under 1 year post-ASCT were excluded.

V usage is TRBV11-3 and J usage is TRBJ1-6, with 7 bases aligning to TRBD1. The sample in question was peripheral blood mononuclear cells (PBMCs), obtained before the second cycle of nivolumab. This TCR came from a human donor with classical Hodgkin lymphoma. The CDR3 sequence: CASSSRKGKGQTNNSPLHF. Written as DNA, the CDR3 is TGTGCCAGCAGCTCACGAAAGGGGAAGGGACAGACCAATAATTCACCCCTCCACTTT.